Below, 17 T cell receptor beta chains from the same sample are listed, as sequenced in a study of T cell responses to AZD1222 COVID-19 vaccine. Data came from immunoSEQ multiplex PCR; TCRdb stores just in-frame clones and leaves some out. The sample yields roughly 120,000 clones, roughly 84% seen once. The sample was peripheral blood, taken on day 0 of AZD1222 vaccination. The receptors stem from an adult in good health.

This clone was seen only once. The rearrangement uses TRBV4-1 and TRBJ2-2; possible D gene TRBD2, 6 bases. Trimming took off 2 bases at V and 4 bases at J, with 14 bases between the two ends. Per the germline V gene, CDR1 is MGHRA and CDR2 is YSYEKL. The CDR3 spans 16 residues. The CDR3 coding sequence is TGCGCCAGCAGCCAATACTCCGGGAGTCGCACCGGGGAGCTGTTTTTT. Amino acid sequence: CASSQYSGSRTGELFF.

The CDR3 loop is CASSIGGIAKNIQYF. The CDR3 nucleotides read TGTGCCAGTAGTATTGGCGGGATAGCCAAAAACATTCAGTACTTC. The chain employs TRBV19 and TRBJ2-4; TRBD2 might be the D (6 bases). This CDR3 is built from 15 residues. Germline V CDR1 and CDR2: LNHDA, SQIVND (reference sequence). Trimming left V 3 bases short and J 0 bases short, with 9 bases between.

V gene TRBV21-1 combines with J gene TRBJ1-4; TRBD1 reflects the table's D call only, with no check against the DNA. TRBV21-1 is a known pseudogene. The CDR3 is 16 amino acids. The CDR3, as DNA: TGTGCCAGCAGCAAAGGGGAAAAGGGGGCATATGAAAAACTGTTTTTT. Encoded protein: CASSKGEKGAYEKLFF.

This clone was detected only once. This chain connects TRBV19 to TRBJ2-1; TRBD2 aligns across 7 bases. CDR3 length equals 12 residues. Per germline, CDR1 LNHDA and CDR2 SQIVND (reference sequence). J was trimmed by 9 bases and V by 10 bases; bases with no gene match: 9. The CDR3 loop reads CATQTGGLEQFF. Written as DNA, the CDR3 is TGTGCCACTCAAACGGGGGGACTTGAGCAGTTCTTC.

The chain links TRBV27 to TRBJ2-4, with D perhaps TRBD1 (5 bases). The CDR3 covers 12 residues. V was clipped by 6 bases and J by 10 bases, with 13 bases between them. CDR1 MNHEY and CDR2 SMNVEV come from the germline V gene (reference sequence). The chain's CDR3 is CASRGQGIIQYF. The CDR3 region has the DNA TGTGCCAGCAGGGGGCAGGGTATTATTCAGTACTTC.

V usage is TRBV7-9 and J usage is TRBJ2-1; D not certain. V lost 3 bases, J lost 8 bases, and 17 bases lay in between. The germline gives CDR1 SEHNR, CDR2 FQNEAQ (reference sequence). This CDR3 spans 15 amino acids. The CDR3 DNA follows: TGTGCCAGCAGCTTTCTACTTACTAACTGGCATGAGCAGTTCTTC. It encodes CASSFLLTNWHEQFF.

This rearrangement joins TRBV27 to TRBJ2-7, with D possibly matching TRBD2 (6 bases). Germline loops: CDR1 MNHEY, CDR2 SMNVEV (reference sequence). The CDR3 sequence is 15 residues long. The V end was cut by 2 bases, the J end by 4 bases, with 15 bases between. The CDR3, as DNA: TGTGCCAGCAGTTTAGATGCGGGATCATCTTACGAGCAGTACTTC. Translating gives CASSLDAGSSYEQYF.

The chain employs TRBV11-2 and TRBJ1-4, with D possibly TRBD1 on 5 matching bases. Germline loops: CDR1 SGHAT, CDR2 FQNNGV. The length of the CDR3 is 19 residues. The V and J ends lost 0 bases and 2 bases respectively, with 19 bases between them. CDR3 amino acids: CASSLDEYTGGYTNEKLFF. The CDR3, as DNA: TGTGCCAGCAGCTTAGATGAATATACGGGGGGATACACTAATGAAAAACTGTTTTTT.

The chain recombines TRBV3-1 (or the pseudogene TRBV3-2) with TRBJ2-7; TRBD2 matches at 8 bases. V lost 0 bases, J lost 4 bases, and 5 bases stayed unmatched. Germline loops: CDR1 LGHDT, CDR2 YNNKEL (reference sequence). The CDR3 extends over 15 amino acids. CDR3 nucleotide sequence: TGTGCCAGCAGCCAAGATTTAGCGGGGAGGTACGAGCAGTACTTC. This encodes CASSQDLAGRYEQYF.

This clone has a handful of counts. This chain connects TRBV9 to TRBJ2-1; 7 nucleotides line up with TRBD2. Germline V gene data show CDR1 as SGDLS and CDR2 as YYNGEE. The CDR3 totals 15 residues. J was trimmed by 0 bases and V by 4 bases; bases with no gene match: 4. The CDR3 is CASSTGGSSYNEQFF. In DNA, the CDR3 is TGTGCCAGCAGCACCGGGGGGAGCTCCTACAATGAGCAGTTCTTC.

The chain joins TRBV18 to TRBJ2-1; D is unresolved. Germline V lookup: CDR1 KGHSH, CDR2 LQKENI. The CDR3 is made up of 16 amino acids. V shed 0 bases and J shed 5 bases, with 14 bases lying between them. The CDR3 DNA is TGTGCCAGCTCACCACCGGGCAGGACCCAGAACAATGAGCAGTTCTTC. It is translated as CASSPPGRTQNNEQFF.

The gene calls are TRBV11-2 and TRBJ2-7; no firm D call. Trimming took 2 bases from V and 2 from J, leaving 4 bases between them. The germline CDR1 and CDR2 sequences are SGHAT and FQNNGV. This CDR3 is built from 12 residues. The CDR3 is CASSLTPYEQYF. The CDR3 DNA sequence: TGTGCCAGCAGCTTAACCCCCTACGAGCAGTACTTC.

The CDR3 nucleotides are TGCAGCGTTGAAATTCCGGGACAGGGTTGGGGAGAAGCTTTCTTT. It yields the protein CSVEIPGQGWGEAFF. The rearrangement links TRBV29-1 to TRBJ1-1; 9 positions agree with TRBD1. Germline assignment: CDR1 SQVTM and CDR2 ANQGSEA. The CDR3 spans 15 residues. Losses at the gene ends were 2 bases for V and 8 bases for J; bases not matched to a gene: 12.

The rearrangement joins TRBV6-5 to TRBJ1-3; D not resolved. V dropped 8 bases and J dropped 1 base, with 15 bases sitting between them. The V gene's germline CDR1 is MNHEY and CDR2 SVGAGI. This CDR3 region has 15 residues. The CDR3 loop reads CASRETGSSGNTIYF. The CDR3, as DNA: TGTGCCAGCCGAGAGACGGGGAGTTCTGGAAACACCATATATTTT.

The chain carries TRBV5-1 and TRBJ2-2; TRBD1 aligns across 10 bases. V lost 3 bases to trimming and J lost 8 bases; unmatched junction nucleotides: 4. The CDR3 loop spans 14 amino acids. Germline V gene data show CDR1 as SGHRS and CDR2 as YFSETQ. CDR3 in amino acids: CASSWDRGTGELFF. The CDR3, as DNA: TGCGCCAGCAGCTGGGACAGGGGAACTGGGGAGCTGTTTTTT.

This clone appeared a single time. The rearrangement joins TRBV29-1 to TRBJ2-3; 11 bases are shared with TRBD1. The ends lost 6 bases at V and 5 bases at J; junction bases unmatched: 7. Germline V gene lookup returns CDR1 SQVTM and CDR2 ANQGSEA. The CDR3 sequence is 14 residues long. The CDR3 nucleotides are TGCAGCGTAGGGGACAGGGGGAGTCTAGATACGCAGTATTTT. It is translated as CSVGDRGSLDTQYF.

The chain uses TRBV7-9 and TRBJ2-1, with 10 bases identical to TRBD2. CDR3 length: 18 amino acids. Germline assignment: CDR1 SEHNR and CDR2 FQNEAQ (reference sequence). V was pared by 2 bases and J by 4 bases, with 11 bases of the junction left unmatched. The CDR3 spells CASSLFISSGGLYNEQFF. The CDR3 DNA reads TGTGCCAGCAGCTTATTTATCTCTAGCGGGGGCCTATACAATGAGCAGTTCTTC.